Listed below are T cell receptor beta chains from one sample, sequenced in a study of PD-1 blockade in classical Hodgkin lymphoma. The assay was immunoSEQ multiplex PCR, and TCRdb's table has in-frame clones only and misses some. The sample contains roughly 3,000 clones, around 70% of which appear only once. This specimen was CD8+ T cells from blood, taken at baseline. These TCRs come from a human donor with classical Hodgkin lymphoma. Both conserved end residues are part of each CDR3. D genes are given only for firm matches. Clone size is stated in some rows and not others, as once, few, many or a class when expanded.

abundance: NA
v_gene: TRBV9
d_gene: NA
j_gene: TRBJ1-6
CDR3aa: CASSVGGPRAPLHF
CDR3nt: TGTGCCAGCAGCGTAGGTGGGCCCCGGGCACCCCTCCACTTT

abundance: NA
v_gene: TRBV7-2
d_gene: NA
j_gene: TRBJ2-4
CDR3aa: CASSRRVENIQYF
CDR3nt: TGTGCCAGCAGCCGCAGGGTCGAAAACATTCAGTACTTC

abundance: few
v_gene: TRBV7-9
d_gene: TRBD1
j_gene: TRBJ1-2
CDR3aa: CASSPGTDNGYTF
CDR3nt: TGTGCCAGCAGCCCTGGGACAGATAATGGCTACACCTTC

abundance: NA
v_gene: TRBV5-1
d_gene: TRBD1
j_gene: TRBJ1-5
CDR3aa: CASSLGDRDVQPQHF
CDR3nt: TGCGCCAGCAGCTTGGGGGACAGGGATGTACAGCCCCAGCATTTT

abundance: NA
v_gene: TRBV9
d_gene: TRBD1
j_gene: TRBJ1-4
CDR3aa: CASSARDRGQMFF
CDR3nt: TGTGCCAGCAGCGCGAGGGACAGGGGGCAAATGTTTTTT

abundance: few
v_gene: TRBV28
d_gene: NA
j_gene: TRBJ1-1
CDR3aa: CASSLTSNTEAFF
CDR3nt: TGTGCCAGCAGTCTTACATCGAACACTGAAGCTTTCTTT

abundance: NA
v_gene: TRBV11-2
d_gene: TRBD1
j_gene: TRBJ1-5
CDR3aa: CASSRTGANQPQHF
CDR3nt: TGTGCCAGCAGTCGTACAGGGGCCAATCAGCCCCAGCATTTT

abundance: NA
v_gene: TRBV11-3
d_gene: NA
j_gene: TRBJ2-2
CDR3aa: CASSPKPGAATGELFF
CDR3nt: TGTGCCAGCAGCCCAAAGCCAGGGGCGGCCACCGGGGAGCTGTTTTTT

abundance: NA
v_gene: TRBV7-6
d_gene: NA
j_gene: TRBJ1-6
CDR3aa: CASSSKDAYNSPLHF
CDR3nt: TGTGCCAGCAGCTCGAAGGACGCCTATAATTCACCCCTCCACTTT

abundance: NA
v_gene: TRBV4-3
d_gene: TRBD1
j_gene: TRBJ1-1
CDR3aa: CASSQVGAGGITEAFF
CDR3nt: TGCGCCAGCAGCCAAGTTGGGGCAGGGGGCATCACTGAAGCTTTCTTT

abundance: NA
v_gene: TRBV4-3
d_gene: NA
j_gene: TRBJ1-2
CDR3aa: CASSQGAGSNYGYTF
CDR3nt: TGCGCCAGCAGCCAAGGGGCAGGGAGTAACTATGGCTACACCTTC

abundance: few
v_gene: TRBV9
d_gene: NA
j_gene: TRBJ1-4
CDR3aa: CASSVSPATNEKLFF
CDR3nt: TGTGCCAGCAGCGTATCTCCCGCAACTAATGAAAAACTGTTTTTT

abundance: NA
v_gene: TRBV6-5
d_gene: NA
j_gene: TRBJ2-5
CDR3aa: CASNTATELQETQYF
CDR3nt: TGTGCCAGCAACACCGCGACAGAGCTACAAGAGACCCAGTACTTC

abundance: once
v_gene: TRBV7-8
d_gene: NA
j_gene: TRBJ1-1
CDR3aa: CASSVSQGNTEAFF
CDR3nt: TGTGCCAGCAGCGTATCCCAGGGGAACACTGAAGCTTTCTTT

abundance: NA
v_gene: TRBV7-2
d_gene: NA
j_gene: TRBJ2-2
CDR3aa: CASSLGERELFF
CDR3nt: TGTGCCAGCAGCTTAGGGGAGAGGGAGCTGTTTTTT

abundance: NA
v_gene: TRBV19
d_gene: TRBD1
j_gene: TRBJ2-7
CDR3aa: CASSPGQGPYEQYF
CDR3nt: TGTGCCAGTAGTCCAGGACAGGGGCCCTACGAGCAGTACTTC

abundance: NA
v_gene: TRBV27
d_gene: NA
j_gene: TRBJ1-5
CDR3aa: CASSFGGEGQPQHF
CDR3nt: TGTGCCAGCAGTTTCGGAGGGGAGGGCCAGCCCCAGCATTTT

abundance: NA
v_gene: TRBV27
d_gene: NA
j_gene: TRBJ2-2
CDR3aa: CASKSGAGELFF
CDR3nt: TGTGCCAGCAAGTCGGGGGCCGGGGAGCTGTTTTTT

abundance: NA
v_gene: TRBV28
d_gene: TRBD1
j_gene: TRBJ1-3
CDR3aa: CASSSWAGGSGNTIYF
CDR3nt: TGTGCCAGCAGTTCATGGGCAGGGGGCTCTGGAAACACCATATATTTT

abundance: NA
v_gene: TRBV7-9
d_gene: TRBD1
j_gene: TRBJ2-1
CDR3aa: CASSPSTGRSYNEQFF
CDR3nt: TGTGCCAGCAGCCCTTCGACAGGGAGATCCTACAATGAGCAGTTCTTC

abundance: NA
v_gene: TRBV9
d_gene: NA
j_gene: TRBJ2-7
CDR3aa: CASSVSDSPYEQYF
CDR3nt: TGTGCCAGCAGCGTATCGGACAGCCCCTACGAGCAGTACTTC

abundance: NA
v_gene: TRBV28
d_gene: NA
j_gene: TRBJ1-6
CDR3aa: CASSLEGESSPLHF
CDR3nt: TGTGCCAGCAGTTTAGAAGGGGAGAGTTCACCCCTCCACTTT

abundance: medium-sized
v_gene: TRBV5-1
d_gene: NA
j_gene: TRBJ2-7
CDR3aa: CASSLVRRDEQYF
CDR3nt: TGCGCCAGCAGCTTAGTCCGGCGAGACGAGCAGTACTTC

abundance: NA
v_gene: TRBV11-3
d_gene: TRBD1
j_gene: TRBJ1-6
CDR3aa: CASSLQDLTGVRSPLHF
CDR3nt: TGTGCCAGCAGCTTACAAGACCTTACAGGGGTTAGGTCACCCCTCCACTTT

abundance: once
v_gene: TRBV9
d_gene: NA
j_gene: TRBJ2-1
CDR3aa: CASNGGDSYNEQFF
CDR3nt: TGTGCCAGCAATGGTGGGGATTCCTACAATGAGCAGTTCTTC

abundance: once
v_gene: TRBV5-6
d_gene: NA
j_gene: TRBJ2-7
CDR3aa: CASRVGEGYEQYF
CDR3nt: TGTGCCAGCAGGGTAGGGGAAGGCTACGAGCAGTACTTC

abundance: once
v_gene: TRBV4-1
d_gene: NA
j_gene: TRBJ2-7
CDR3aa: CASSQDLTYEQYF
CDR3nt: TGCGCCAGCAGCCAAGATCTCACCTACGAGCAGTACTTC

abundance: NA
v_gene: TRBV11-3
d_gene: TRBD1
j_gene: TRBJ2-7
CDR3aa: CASRQGVEQYF
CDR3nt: TGTGCCAGCAGGCAGGGGGTCGAGCAGTACTTC

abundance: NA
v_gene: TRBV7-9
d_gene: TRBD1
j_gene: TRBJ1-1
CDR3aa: CASSSTMTGRVTEAFF
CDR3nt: TGTGCCAGCAGCTCGACCATGACAGGGAGGGTAACTGAAGCTTTCTTT

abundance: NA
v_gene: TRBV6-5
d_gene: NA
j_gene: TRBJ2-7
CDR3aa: CASRSGLGGSYEQYF
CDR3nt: TGTGCCAGCAGGTCCGGGCTTGGGGGCTCCTACGAGCAGTACTTC

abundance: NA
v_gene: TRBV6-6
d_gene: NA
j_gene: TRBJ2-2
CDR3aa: CASSYSAPENTGELFF
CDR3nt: TGTGCCAGCAGTTACTCGGCCCCAGAGAACACCGGGGAGCTGTTTTTT

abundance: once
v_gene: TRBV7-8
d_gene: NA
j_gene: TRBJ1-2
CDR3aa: CASKRDGRRSSWGYTF
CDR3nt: TGTGCCAGCAAACGAGATGGGAGGCGGTCCTCATGGGGCTACACCTTC

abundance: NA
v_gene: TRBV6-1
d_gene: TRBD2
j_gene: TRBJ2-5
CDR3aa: CASSVSGGDQETQYF
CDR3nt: TGTGCCAGCAGTGTTAGCGGGGGGGACCAAGAGACCCAGTACTTC

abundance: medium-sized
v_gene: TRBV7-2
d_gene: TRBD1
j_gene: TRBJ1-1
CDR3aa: CASSLGDRVSFF
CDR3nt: TGTGCCAGCAGCTTAGGGGACAGGGTTTCTTTCTTT

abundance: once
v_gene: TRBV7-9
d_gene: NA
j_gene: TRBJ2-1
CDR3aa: CASSLEVGRENEQFF
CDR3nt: TGTGCCAGCAGCTTAGAGGTCGGTAGGGAGAATGAGCAGTTCTTC

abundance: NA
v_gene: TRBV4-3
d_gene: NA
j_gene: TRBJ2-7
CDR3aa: CASSQDRRGANYEQYF
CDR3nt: TGCGCCAGCAGCCAAGATCGTCGGGGGGCCAACTACGAGCAGTACTTC

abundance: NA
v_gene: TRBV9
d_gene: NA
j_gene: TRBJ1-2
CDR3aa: CASSVAKAENYGYTF
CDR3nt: TGTGCCAGCAGCGTAGCTAAGGCGGAGAACTATGGCTACACCTTC

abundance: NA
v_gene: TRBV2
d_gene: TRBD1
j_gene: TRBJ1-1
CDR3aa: CASSLGTGGPNTEAFF
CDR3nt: TGTGCCAGCAGTCTCGGGACAGGGGGACCAAACACTGAAGCTTTCTTT

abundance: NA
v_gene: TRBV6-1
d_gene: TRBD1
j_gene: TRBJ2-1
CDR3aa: CASSPQGHNEQFF
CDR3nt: TGTGCCAGCAGTCCACAGGGGCACAATGAGCAGTTCTTC

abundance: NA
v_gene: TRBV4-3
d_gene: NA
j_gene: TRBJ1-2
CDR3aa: CASSSTGWFYGYTF
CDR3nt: TGCGCCAGCAGCTCGACAGGATGGTTCTATGGCTACACCTTC

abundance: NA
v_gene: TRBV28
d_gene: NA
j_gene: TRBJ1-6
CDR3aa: CASSFPTEPTYNSPLHF
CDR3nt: TGTGCCAGCAGTTTCCCGACAGAGCCTACTTATAATTCACCCCTCCACTTT

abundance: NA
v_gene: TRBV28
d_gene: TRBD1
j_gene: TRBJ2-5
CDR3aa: CASSLGQENQETQYF
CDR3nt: TGTGCCAGCAGTTTAGGACAGGAGAACCAAGAGACCCAGTACTTC

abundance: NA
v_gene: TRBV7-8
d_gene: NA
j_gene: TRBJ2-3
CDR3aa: CASSFGYTDTQYF
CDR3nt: TGTGCCAGCAGCTTCGGCTACACAGATACGCAGTATTTT

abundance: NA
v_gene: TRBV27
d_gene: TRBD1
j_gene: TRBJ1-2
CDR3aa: CASSTHGTGSYTF
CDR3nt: TGTGCCAGCAGCACCCATGGGACAGGGAGCTACACCTTC

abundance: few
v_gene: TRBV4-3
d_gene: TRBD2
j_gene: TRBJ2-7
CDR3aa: CASSQDRRGGNYEQYF
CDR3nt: TGCGCCAGCAGCCAAGATAGGCGGGGGGGAAACTACGAGCAGTACTTC

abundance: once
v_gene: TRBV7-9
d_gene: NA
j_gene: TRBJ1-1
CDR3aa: CASSLVFGEPNTEAFF
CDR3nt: TGTGCCAGCAGCTTAGTTTTCGGGGAACCGAACACTGAAGCTTTCTTT

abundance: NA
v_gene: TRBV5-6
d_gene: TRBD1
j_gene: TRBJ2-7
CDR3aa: CASSLAGTALSYEQYF
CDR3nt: TGTGCCAGCAGCTTGGCCGGGACAGCCCTTTCCTACGAGCAGTACTTC

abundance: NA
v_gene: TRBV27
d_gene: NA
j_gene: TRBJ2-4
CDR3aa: CASSFAPGEVQYF
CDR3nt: TGTGCCAGCAGTTTTGCCCCGGGTGAAGTTCAGTACTTC

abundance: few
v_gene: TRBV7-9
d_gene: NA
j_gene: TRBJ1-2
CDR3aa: CASRTLREGYGYTF
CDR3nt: TGTGCCAGCAGAACTCTCAGAGAGGGCTATGGCTACACCTTC

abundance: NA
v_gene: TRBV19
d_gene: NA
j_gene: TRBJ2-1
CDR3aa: CASSSQAPGYNEQFF
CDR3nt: TGTGCCAGTTCTTCACAGGCTCCCGGTTACAATGAGCAGTTCTTC

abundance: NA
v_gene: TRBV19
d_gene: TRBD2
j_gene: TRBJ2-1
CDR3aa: CASSIDDAGGSYNEQFF
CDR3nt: TGTGCCAGTAGTATAGATGATGCGGGGGGCTCCTACAATGAGCAGTTCTTC

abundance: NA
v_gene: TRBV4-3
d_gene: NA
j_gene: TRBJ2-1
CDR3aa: CASSQGRGTPSSYNEQFF
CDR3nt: TGCGCCAGCAGCCAAGGACGGGGCACCCCAAGCTCCTACAATGAGCAGTTCTTC

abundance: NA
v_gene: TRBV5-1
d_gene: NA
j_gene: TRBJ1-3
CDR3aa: CASSSAGSGNTIYF
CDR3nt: TGCGCCAGCAGCTCCGCGGGTTCTGGAAACACCATATATTTT

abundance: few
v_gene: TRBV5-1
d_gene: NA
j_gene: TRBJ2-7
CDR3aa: CASSFNMDEQYF
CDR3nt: TGCGCCAGCAGCTTCAATATGGACGAGCAGTACTTC

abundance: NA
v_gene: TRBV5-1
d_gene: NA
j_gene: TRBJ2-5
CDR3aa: CASSLEGSQETQYF
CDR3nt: TGCGCCAGCAGCTTGGAGGGCAGCCAAGAGACCCAGTACTTC

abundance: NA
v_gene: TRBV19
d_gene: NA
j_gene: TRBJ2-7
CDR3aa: CASSLVLQDYEQYF
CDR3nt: TGTGCCAGTAGTCTTGTACTACAGGACTACGAGCAGTACTTC

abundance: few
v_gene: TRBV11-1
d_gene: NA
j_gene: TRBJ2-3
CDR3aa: CASSPRETSADTQYF
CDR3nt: TGTGCCAGCAGCCCCAGGGAAACCTCCGCAGATACGCAGTATTTT

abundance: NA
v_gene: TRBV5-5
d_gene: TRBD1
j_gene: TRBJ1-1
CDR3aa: CASSLFRGTEAFF
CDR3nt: TGTGCCAGCAGCTTGTTCAGGGGGACTGAAGCTTTCTTT